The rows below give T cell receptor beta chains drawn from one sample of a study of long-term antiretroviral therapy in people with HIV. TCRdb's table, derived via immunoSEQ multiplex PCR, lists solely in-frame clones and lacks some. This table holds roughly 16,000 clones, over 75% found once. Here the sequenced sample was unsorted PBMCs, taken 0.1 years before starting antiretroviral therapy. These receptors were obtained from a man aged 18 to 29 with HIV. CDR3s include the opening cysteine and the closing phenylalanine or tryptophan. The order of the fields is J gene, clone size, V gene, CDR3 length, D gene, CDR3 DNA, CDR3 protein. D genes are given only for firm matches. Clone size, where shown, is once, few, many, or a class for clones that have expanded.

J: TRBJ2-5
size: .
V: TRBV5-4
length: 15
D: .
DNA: TGTGCCAGCAACTTTTTTTCGGACAGTCAAGAGACCCAGTACTTC
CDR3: CASNFFSDSQETQYF

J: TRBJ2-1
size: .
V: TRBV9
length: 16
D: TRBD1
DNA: TGTGCCAGCAGCGTACGACAGGGGAGCTCCTACAATGAGCAGTTCTTC
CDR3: CASSVRQGSSYNEQFF

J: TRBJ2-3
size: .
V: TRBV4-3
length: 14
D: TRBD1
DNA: TGCGCCAGCAGCCACACAGGGGTGGCAGATACGCAGTATTTT
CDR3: CASSHTGVADTQYF

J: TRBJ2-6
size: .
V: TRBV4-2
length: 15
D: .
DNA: TGTGCCAGCAGCCAAGTACGGGCTGGGGCCAACGTCCTGACTTTC
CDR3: CASSQVRAGANVLTF

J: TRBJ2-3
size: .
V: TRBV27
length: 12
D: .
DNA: TGTGCCAGCAGTTTAGGGACAGATACGCAGTATTTT
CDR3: CASSLGTDTQYF

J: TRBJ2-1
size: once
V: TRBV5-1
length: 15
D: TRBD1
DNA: TGCGCCAGCAGCTCGGAGTCGGGACAGGGCCATGAGCAGTTCTTC
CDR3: CASSSESGQGHEQFF

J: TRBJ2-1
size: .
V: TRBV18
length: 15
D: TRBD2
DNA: TGTGCCAGCTCACCACCGGGACTAGCGATGGATGAGCAGTTCTTC
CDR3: CASSPPGLAMDEQFF

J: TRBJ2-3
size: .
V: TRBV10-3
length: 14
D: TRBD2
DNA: TGTGCCATCAGTGAGATGGGGACTACGGATACGCAGTATTTT
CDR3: CAISEMGTTDTQYF

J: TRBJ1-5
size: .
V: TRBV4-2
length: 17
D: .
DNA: TGTGCCAGCAGCCAAGAGGTAAACCGCCAGGGCGGACAGCCCCAGCATTTT
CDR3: CASSQEVNRQGGQPQHF

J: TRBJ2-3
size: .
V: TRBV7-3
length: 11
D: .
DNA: TGTGCCAGCAGCTCGGGCCTAATGCAGTATTTT
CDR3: CASSSGLMQYF